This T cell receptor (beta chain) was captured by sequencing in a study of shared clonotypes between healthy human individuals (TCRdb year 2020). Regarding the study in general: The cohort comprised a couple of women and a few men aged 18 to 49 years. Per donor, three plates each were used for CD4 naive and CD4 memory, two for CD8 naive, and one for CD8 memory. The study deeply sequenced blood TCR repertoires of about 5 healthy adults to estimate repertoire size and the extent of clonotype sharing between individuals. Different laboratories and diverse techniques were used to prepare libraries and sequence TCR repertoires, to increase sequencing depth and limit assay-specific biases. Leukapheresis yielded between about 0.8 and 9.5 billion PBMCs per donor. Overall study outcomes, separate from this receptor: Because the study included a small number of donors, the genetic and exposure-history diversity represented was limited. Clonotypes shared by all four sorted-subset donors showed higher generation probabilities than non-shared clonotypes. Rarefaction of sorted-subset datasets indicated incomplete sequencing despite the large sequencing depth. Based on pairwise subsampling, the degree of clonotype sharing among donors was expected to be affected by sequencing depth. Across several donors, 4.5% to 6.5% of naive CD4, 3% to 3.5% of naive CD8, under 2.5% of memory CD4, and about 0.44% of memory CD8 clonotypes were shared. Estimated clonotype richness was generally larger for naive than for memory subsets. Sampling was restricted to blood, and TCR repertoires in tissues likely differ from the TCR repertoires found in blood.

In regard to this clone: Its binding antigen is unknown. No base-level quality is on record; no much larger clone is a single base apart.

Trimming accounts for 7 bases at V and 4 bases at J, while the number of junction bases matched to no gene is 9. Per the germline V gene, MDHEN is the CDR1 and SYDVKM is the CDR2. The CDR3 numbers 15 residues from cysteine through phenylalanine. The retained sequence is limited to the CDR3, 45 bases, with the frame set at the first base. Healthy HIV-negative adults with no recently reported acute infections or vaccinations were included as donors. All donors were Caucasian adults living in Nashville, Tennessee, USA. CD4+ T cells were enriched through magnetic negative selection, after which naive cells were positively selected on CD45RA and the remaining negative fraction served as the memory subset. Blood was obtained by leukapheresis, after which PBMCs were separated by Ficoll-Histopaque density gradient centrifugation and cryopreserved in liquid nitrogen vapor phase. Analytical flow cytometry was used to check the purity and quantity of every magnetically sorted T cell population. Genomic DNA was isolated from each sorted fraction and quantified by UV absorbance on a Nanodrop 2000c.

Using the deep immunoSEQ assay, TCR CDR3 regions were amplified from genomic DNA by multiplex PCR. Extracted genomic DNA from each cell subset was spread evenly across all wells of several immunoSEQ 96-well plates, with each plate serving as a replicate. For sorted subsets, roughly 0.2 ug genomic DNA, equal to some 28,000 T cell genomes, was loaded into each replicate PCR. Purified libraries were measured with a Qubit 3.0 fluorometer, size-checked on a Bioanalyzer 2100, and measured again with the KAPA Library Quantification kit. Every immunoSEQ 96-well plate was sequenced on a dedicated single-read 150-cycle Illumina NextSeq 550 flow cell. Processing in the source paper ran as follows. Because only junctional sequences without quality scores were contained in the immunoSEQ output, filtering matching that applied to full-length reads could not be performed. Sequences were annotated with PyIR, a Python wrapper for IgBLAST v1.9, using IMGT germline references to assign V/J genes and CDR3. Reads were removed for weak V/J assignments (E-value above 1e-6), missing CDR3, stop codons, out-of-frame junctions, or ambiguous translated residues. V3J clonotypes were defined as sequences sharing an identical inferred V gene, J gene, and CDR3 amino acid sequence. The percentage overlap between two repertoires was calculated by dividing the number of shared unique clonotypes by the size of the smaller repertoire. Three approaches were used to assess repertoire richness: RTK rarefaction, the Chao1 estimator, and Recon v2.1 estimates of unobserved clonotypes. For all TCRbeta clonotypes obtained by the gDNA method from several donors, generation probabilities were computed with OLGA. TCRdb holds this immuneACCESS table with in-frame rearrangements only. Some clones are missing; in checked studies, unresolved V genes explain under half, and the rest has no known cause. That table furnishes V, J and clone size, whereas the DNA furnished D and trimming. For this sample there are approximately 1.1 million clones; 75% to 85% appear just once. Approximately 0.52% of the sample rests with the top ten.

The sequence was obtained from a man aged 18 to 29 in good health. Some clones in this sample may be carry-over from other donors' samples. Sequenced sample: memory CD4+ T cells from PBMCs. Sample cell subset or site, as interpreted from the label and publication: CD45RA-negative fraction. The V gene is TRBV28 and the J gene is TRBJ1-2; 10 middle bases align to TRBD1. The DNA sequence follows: TGTGCCAGCACCACGGGGACAGGGGCTACCTATGGCTACACCTTC. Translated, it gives CASTTGTGATYGYTF.